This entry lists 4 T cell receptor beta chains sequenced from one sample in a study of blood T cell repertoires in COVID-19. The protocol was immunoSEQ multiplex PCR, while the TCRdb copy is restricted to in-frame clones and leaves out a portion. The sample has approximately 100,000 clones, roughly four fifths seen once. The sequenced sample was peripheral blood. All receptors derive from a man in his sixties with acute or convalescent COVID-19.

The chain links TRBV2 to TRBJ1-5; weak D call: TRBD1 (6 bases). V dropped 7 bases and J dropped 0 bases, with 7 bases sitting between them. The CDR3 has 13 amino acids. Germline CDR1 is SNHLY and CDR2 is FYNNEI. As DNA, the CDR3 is TGTGCCAGCAACAGGGATAGCAATCAGCCCCAGCATTTT. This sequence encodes CASNRDSNQPQHF.

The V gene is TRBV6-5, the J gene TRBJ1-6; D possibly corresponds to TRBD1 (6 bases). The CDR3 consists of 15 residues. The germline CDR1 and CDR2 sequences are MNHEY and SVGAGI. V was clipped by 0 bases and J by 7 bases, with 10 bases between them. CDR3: CASSYSIQGNSPLHF. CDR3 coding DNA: TGTGCCAGCAGTTACTCGATACAGGGAAATTCACCCCTCCACTTT.

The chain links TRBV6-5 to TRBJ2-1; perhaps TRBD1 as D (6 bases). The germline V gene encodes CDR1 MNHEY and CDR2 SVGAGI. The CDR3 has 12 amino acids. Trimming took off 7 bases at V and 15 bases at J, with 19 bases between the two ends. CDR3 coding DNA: TGTGCCAGCACTAGAACCACAGGGAGTCGGTTCTTC. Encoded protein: CASTRTTGSRFF.

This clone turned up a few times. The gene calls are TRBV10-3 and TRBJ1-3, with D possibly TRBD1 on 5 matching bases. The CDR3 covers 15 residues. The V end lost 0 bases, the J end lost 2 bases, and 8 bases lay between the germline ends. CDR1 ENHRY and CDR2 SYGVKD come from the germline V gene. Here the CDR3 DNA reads TGTGCCATCAGTGAGTCGACCAGGGCTGGAAACACCATATATTTT. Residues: CAISESTRAGNTIYF.